Shown below are 25 T cell receptor beta chains from a single sample sequenced in a study of CD8 T cell repertoires and HIV-1 epitope variants. Here immunoSEQ multiplex PCR was the method, and the copy in TCRdb shows in-frame clones only, minus some. The sample consists of about 90,000 clones, roughly 81% of them appearing once. Sequences were obtained from uncultured baseline CD8+ T cells from peripheral blood mononuclear cells (PBMCs). Receptor source: a male donor with HIV.

This sequence joins TRBV7-9 and TRBJ2-7; a possible D gene is TRBD2 (6 bases). This CDR3 is built from 13 residues. Germline lookup yields CDR1 SEHNR and CDR2 FQNEAQ (reference sequence). V gave up 6 bases and J gave up 1 base, with 10 bases separating them. The CDR3 here is CASSSAGSYEQYF. CDR3 nucleotides: TGTGCCAGCAGTTCTGCGGGGTCCTACGAGCAGTACTTC.

The chain is built from TRBV5-1 and TRBJ2-2, with TRBD2 matching over 14 bases. This CDR3 region has 17 residues. Germline V CDR1 and CDR2: SGHRS, YFSETQ. Germline trimming cut 4 bases from V and 5 bases from J; bases unmatched to any gene: 7. The chain's CDR3 is CASSDPRLAGGTGELFF. As DNA, the CDR3 is TGCGCCAGCAGCGACCCTAGACTAGCGGGAGGGACCGGGGAGCTGTTTTTT.

V gene TRBV6-5 combines with J gene TRBJ1-1; D is uncertain. Germline V lookup: CDR1 MNHEY, CDR2 SVGAGI. The V end was cut by 3 bases, the J end by 4 bases, with 12 bases between. The CDR3 spans 14 residues. The CDR3 spells CASSYMMTSTEAFF. CDR3 in DNA: TGTGCCAGCAGTTATATGATGACTAGCACTGAAGCTTTCTTT.

The gene calls are TRBV5-4 and TRBJ2-1; maybe TRBD2 (6 bases). The germline V and J ends were trimmed by 0 bases and 8 bases, with 9 bases remaining between them. Germline V CDR1 and CDR2: SGHNT, YYREEE (reference sequence). The CDR3 is 13 amino acids. This CDR3 reads CASSLEGLDEQFF. As DNA, the CDR3 is TGTGCCAGCAGCTTGGAGGGACTCGATGAGCAGTTCTTC.

J is TRBJ2-7 and V is TRBV25-1; D unresolved. Trimming took 2 bases from V and 0 from J, leaving 8 bases between them. CDR3 length equals 14 residues. Germline CDR1 and CDR2: MGHDK and SYGVNS. Here the CDR3 reads CASSELTYSYEQYF. CDR3 DNA: TGTGCCAGCAGTGAACTCACATACTCCTACGAGCAGTACTTC.

This clone was seen once. The CDR3 region has the DNA TGTGCCAGCAGCCCCGCGCGGGTTAGCTCCTACGAGCAGTACTTC. Translation gives CASSPARVSSYEQYF. The chain employs TRBV27 and TRBJ2-7; D may be TRBD2 (5 bases). This CDR3 region has 15 residues. The V and J ends lost 6 bases and 0 bases respectively, with 15 bases between them. Germline V gives CDR1 MNHEY, CDR2 SMNVEV (reference sequence).

There are a few counts of this clone. The rearrangement uses TRBV28 and TRBJ2-1; perhaps TRBD2 as D (5 bases). The germline V gene has CDR1 MDHEN and CDR2 SYDVKM. The CDR3 has 16 amino acids. Trimming stripped 3 bases from V and 2 bases from J, with 14 bases between. CDR3 coding DNA: TGTGCCAGCAGTTTGGTGAGGGAAGTGGCCTACAATGAGCAGTTCTTC. As protein: CASSLVREVAYNEQFF.

Remarks on this clone: A read error may produce the germline difference seen at one junction end. The V and J genes are TRBV7-8 and TRBJ2-3; 8 bases fit TRBD1. Per the germline V gene, CDR1 is SGHVS and CDR2 is FQNEAQ. The CDR3 has 13 residues. As DNA, the CDR3 is TGTGCCAGCACTCAGGACAGGGCGGATCCTAACAGTTTT. It specifies CASTQDRADPNSF.

The chain uses TRBV9 and TRBJ2-1; TRBD1 might be the D (6 bases). CDR1 and CDR2 from the germline V gene are SGDLS and YYNGEE. The ends were cut back, 2 bases at V and 7 bases at J, with 16 bases in the middle. CDR3 length: 15 amino acids. This CDR3 is CASSVTGQRYNEQFF. CDR3 coding DNA: TGTGCCAGCAGCGTCACCGGACAGAGGTATAATGAGCAGTTCTTC.

Remarks on this clone: Germline is not matched at one junction end, which may reflect a read error. The rearrangement uses TRBV7-7 and TRBJ2-5, with TRBD2 matching 13 bases. CDR3 length equals 20 residues. In germline, CDR1 is SSHAT, CDR2 FNYEAQ (reference sequence). The CDR3 here is CASSSYSGLAGAFNKETQYF. CDR3 sequence (DNA): TGTGCTAGCAGCTCCTACTCCGGACTAGCGGGAGCTTTCAATAAAGAGACCCAGTACTTC.

J is TRBJ2-7 and V is TRBV9; D possibly corresponds to TRBD2 (5 bases). Looked up from germline, CDR1 is SGDLS and CDR2 is YYNGEE. The CDR3 covers 14 residues. Trimming shortened V by 0 bases and J by 3 bases, and 10 bases separated the two germline ends. CDR3 sequence reads: CASSVDLANYEQYF. The CDR3 nucleotides are TGTGCCAGCAGCGTAGACCTAGCAAACTACGAGCAGTACTTC.

The rearrangement links TRBV7-9 to TRBJ2-7; a weak D match, TRBD2 (5 bases). Trimming stripped 5 bases from V and 6 bases from J, with 11 bases between. CDR3 length: 12 amino acids. From germline, CDR1 is SEHNR and CDR2 FQNEAQ (reference sequence). This CDR3 reads CASSQAAGEQYF. CDR3 bases: TGTGCCAGCAGCCAAGCGGCAGGCGAGCAGTACTTC.

This chain connects TRBV4-3 to TRBJ2-7, with D perhaps matching TRBD2 (6 bases). V was pared by 0 bases and J by 3 bases, with 12 bases between. Germline loops: CDR1 LGHNA, CDR2 YSLEER. CDR3 length: 15 residues. CDR3 sequence: CASSQERTTFYEQYF. As DNA, the CDR3 is TGCGCCAGCAGCCAAGAACGGACTACTTTCTACGAGCAGTACTTC.

V and J are TRBV14 and TRBJ2-7, with D tentatively TRBD1 (5 bases). Trimming shortened V by 3 bases and J by 6 bases, and 15 bases separated the two germline ends. Per germline, CDR1 SGHDN and CDR2 FVKESK. The CDR3 covers 14 residues. CDR3: CASSHKGILSEQYF. The CDR3 DNA reads TGTGCCAGCAGCCATAAGGGGATCCTAAGCGAGCAGTACTTC.

The chain couples TRBV5-1 to TRBJ1-1; D may be TRBD1 (6 bases). The V gene lost 1 base and the J gene lost 1 base, with 8 bases spanning the gap. Germline loops: CDR1 SGHRS, CDR2 YFSETQ. The CDR3 is 14 amino acids. CDR3 in amino acids: CASSLRGANTEAFF. The CDR3 coding sequence is TGCGCCAGCAGCTTGCGGGGGGCGAACACTGAAGCTTTCTTT.

This rearrangement joins TRBV5-1 to TRBJ2-3; 12 bases agree with TRBD2. After removal of 0 bases from V and 0 bases from J, the junction contained 2 bases not matched to a gene. The CDR3 is 17 residues long. The germline V gene encodes CDR1 SGHRS and CDR2 YFSETQ. CDR3: CASSLAGTSGSTDTQYF. The CDR3, as DNA: TGCGCCAGCAGCTTGGCCGGGACTAGCGGGAGCACAGATACGCAGTATTTT.

The V and J genes are TRBV5-1 and TRBJ2-3; 10 positions match TRBD2. Looked up from germline, CDR1 is SGHRS and CDR2 is YFSETQ. Unmatched junction bases numbered 4, after V lost 2 bases and J lost 4 bases. The CDR3 extends over 15 amino acids. The CDR3 is CASSLAGTSADTQYF. CDR3 DNA: TGCGCCAGCAGCTTAGCTGGGACTAGCGCAGATACGCAGTATTTT. Full variable domain (missing parts from reference TRBV5-1 and TRBJ2-3): KAGVTQTPRYLIKTRGQQVTLSCSPISGHRSVSWYQQTPGQGLQFLFEYFSETQRNKGNFPGRFSGRQFSNSRSEMNVSTLELGDSALYLCASSLAGTSADTQYFGPGTRLTVL.

This clone turned up a few times. The chain joins TRBV7-3 to TRBJ1-1; D gene unclear. The CDR3 has 13 residues. Trimming pared 0 bases from V and 6 bases from J, leaving 8 bases between. CDR1 is SGHTA and CDR2 is FQGTGA in the germline V gene. DNA of the CDR3: TGTGCCAGCAGCTTAACGGCCGGGGCTGAAGCTTTCTTT. Its protein is CASSLTAGAEAFF.

In regard to this clone: The identical CDR3 is also encoded by other nucleotide sequences in the sample. V is TRBV27 and J is TRBJ1-3; D gene ambiguous. Trimming removed 4 bases at V and 0 bases at J, with 10 bases between. The germline CDR1 and CDR2 sequences are MNHEY and SMNVEV (reference sequence). This CDR3 has 15 amino acids. CDR3 coding DNA: TGTGCCAGCAGTTCCTCCAGGACCTCTGGAAACACCATATATTTT. Its protein is CASSSSRTSGNTIYF.

The chain recombines TRBV5-4 with TRBJ2-1; D not resolved. The length of the CDR3 is 13 residues. V lost 0 bases and J 8 bases, leaving 9 bases between the germline ends. Germline assignment: CDR1 SGHNT and CDR2 YYREEE (reference sequence). CDR3 in amino acids: CASSLGGVDEQFF. CDR3 bases: TGTGCCAGCAGCTTGGGAGGCGTGGATGAGCAGTTCTTC. Combining the CDR3 with reference TRBV5-4 and TRBJ2-1 gives the whole variable domain ETGVTQSPTHLIKTRGQQVTLRCSSQSGHNTVSWYQQALGQGPQFIFQYYREEENGRGNFPPRFSGLQFPNYSSELNVNALELDDSALYLCASSLGGVDEQFFGPGTRLTVL.

The V gene is TRBV5-8, the J gene TRBJ2-1, with D perhaps given as TRBD1 or TRBD2 (5 bases each). Germline loops: CDR1 SGHTS, CDR2 YDEGEE. Trimming left V 0 bases short and J 4 bases short, with 8 bases between. The CDR3 loop spans 14 amino acids. CDR3 loop: CASSLGDVYNEQFF. In DNA, the CDR3 is TGTGCCAGCAGCTTGGGGGACGTTTACAATGAGCAGTTCTTC.

The rearrangement joins TRBV19 to TRBJ2-1; D is perhaps TRBD2 (6 bases). Germline-derived CDR1 and CDR2 are LNHDA and SQIVND (reference sequence). V was pared by 3 bases and J by 4 bases, with 22 bases between. CDR3 size: 18 residues. CDR3 DNA sequence: TGTGCCAGTAGTATGGCCCGATCCACTAGCCGACTTTACAATGAGCAGTTCTTC. Translating gives CASSMARSTSRLYNEQFF.

The V call is TRBV9, the J call TRBJ2-5, with 9 bases that match TRBD2. The junction had 4 bases not matched to a gene; V was cut back by 3 bases and J by 1 base. The CDR3 is 15 residues long. Germline values: CDR1 SGDLS, CDR2 YYNGEE. CDR3 nucleotide sequence: TGTGCCAGCAGCGAGACGACTAGCGGCCAAGAGACCCAGTACTTC. Translated: CASSETTSGQETQYF.

The V and J genes are TRBV28 and TRBJ2-4, with a weak D call TRBD1 (6 bases). The germline gives CDR1 MDHEN, CDR2 SYDVKM. CDR3 length equals 19 residues. V was clipped by 3 bases and J by 0 bases, with 21 bases between them. The CDR3: CASSFPNYRVGVAKNIQYF. In DNA, the CDR3 is TGTGCCAGCAGTTTCCCAAATTACAGGGTTGGGGTAGCCAAAAACATTCAGTACTTC.

This clone turned up a few times. V gene TRBV18 combines with J gene TRBJ2-1; D uncertain. The CDR3 spans 12 residues. Per the germline V gene, CDR1 is KGHSH and CDR2 is LQKENI. The germline V and J ends were trimmed by 2 bases and 7 bases, with 6 bases remaining between them. This CDR3 reads CASSPGQNEQFF. The CDR3 coding sequence is TGTGCCAGCTCACCAGGGCAAAATGAGCAGTTCTTC.